This T cell receptor (beta chain) was identified during a study of early T cells in non-severe SARS-CoV-2 infection. Study-wide background: Unpaired chains resulted from sequencing bulk RNA of unsorted whole blood.

This clonotype was seen at least ten times. This CDR3 spans 13 amino acids. Trimming shortened V by 3 bases and J by 6 bases, and 11 bases separated the two germline ends. Attachment of unique molecular identifiers was made to individual cDNA molecules. TCRdb itself ran the 5' RACE reads through MiXCR, one entry per CDR3 protein. Seen here are 45,000 to 50,000 distinct CDR3 sequences, around 6.5% observed once, and the top ten hold approximately 2.8%. The genes are TRBV12-3 or TRBV12-4 and TRBJ1-1; D is uncertain. This material consisted of whole blood, taken at baseline. The receptor comes from an adult who was a healthcare worker with PCR-confirmed SARS-CoV-2 infection or an uninfected control (not recorded which). CDR3 in DNA: TGTGCCAGCAGTTTGGTCGCGGTTTCTGAAGCTTTCTTT. As protein: CASSLVAVSEAFF.